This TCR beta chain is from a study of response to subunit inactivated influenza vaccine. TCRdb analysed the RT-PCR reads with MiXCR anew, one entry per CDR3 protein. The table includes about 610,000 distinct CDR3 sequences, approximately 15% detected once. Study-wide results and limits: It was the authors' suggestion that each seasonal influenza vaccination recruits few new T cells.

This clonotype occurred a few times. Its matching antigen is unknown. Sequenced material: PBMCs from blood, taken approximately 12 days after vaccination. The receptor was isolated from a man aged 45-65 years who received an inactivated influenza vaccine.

The CDR3 DNA reads as TGCGCCAGCAGCTCCTCCGGGACTAGCATGGATGAGCAGTTCTTC. This gives the protein CASSSSGTSMDEQFF. V is TRBV5-1 and J is TRBJ2-1; TRBD2 agrees at 9 bases. V lost 3 bases, J lost 8 bases, and 9 bases stayed unmatched. Germline V gene lookup returns CDR1 SGHRS and CDR2 YFSETQ. CDR3 length: 15 residues.